This T cell receptor beta chain is drawn from a study of beta chain features in type 1 diabetes. The study reverse transcribed the entire isolated RNA, so it sequenced expressed TCRB transcripts. Using immunoSEQ multiplex PCR, the repertoire was profiled, and TCRdb retains in-frame clones only, with some absent. Of roughly 310,000 clones detected, 11% appear once; the ten largest clones hold just over 0.015%. Study outcomes and limitations: For Type 1 diabetes patients, all four CD4+ subsets carried TCRB CDR3s that were moderately but significantly shorter.

This CDR3 has 12 residues. Germline CDR1 and CDR2: SNHLY and FYNNEI. V was pared by 9 bases and J by 7 bases, with 7 bases of the junction left unmatched. A word on this clone: No antigen is known for it.

This sequence was found in a woman younger than 45 in good health. The chain couples TRBV2 to TRBJ1-2; 8 bases fit TRBD1. The sequenced material came from naive CD4+ T cells from blood. This chain's CDR3 is CASGGDRGGYTF. The CDR3 DNA reads TGTGCCAGTGGGGGAGACAGGGGTGGCTACACCTTC.